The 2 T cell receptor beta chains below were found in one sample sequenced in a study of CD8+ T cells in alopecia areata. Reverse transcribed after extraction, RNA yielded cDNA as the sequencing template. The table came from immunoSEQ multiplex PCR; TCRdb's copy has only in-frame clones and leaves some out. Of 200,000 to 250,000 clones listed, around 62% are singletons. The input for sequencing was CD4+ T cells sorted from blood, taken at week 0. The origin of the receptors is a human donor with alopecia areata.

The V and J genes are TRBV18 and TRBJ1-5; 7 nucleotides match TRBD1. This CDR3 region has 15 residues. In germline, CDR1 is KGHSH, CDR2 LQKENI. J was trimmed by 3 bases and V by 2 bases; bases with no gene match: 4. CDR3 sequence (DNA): TGTGCCAGCTCACCATTAAAGGGGGCCAATCAGCCCCAGCATTTT. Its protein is CASSPLKGANQPQHF.

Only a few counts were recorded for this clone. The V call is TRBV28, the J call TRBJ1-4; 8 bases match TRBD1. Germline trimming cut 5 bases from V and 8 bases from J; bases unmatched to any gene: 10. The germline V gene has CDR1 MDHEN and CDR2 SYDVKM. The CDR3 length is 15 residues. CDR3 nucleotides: TGTGCCAGCAGTCTCCTGGACAGGGAGGCCGAAAAACTGTTTTTT. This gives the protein CASSLLDREAEKLFF.